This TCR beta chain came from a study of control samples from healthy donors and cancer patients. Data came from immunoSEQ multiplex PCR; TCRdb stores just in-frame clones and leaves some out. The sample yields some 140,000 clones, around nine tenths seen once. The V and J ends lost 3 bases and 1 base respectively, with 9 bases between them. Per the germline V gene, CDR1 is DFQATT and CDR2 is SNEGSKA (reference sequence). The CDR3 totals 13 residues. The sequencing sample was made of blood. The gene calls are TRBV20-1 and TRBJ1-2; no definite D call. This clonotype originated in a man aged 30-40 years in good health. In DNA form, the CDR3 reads TGCAGTGCTAGTACTGTGGTTAACTATGGCTACACCTTC. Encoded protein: CSASTVVNYGYTF.